This T cell receptor beta chain originates from a study of memory CD4+ T cells and cytomegalovirus serostatus. The overall study: This sample comes from healthy Belgian adults, about nine CMV seropositive, approximately 23 seronegative.

In the case of this clone: Its antigen is still unknown.

Only in-frame clones appear in the TCRdb table, and some are missing; sequencing was by immunoSEQ multiplex PCR. The sample shows approximately 23,000 clones, about 79% of them seen only once. Study-wide findings and caveats: Repertoires predicted CMV serostatus with median bootstrapped AUC of about 0.95. Of under 200 reported CMV TCRbeta sequences, 65 to 85 were found in memory CD4+ repertoires.

Single viable CD3+CD4+CD8-CD45RO+ cells were sorted as the memory CD4+ T cells. Total CD4+ T cells were enriched by CD4 positive selection. The clonotype comes from an adult in good health and CMV-seronegative. The specimen was memory CD4+ T cells from blood.

This CDR3 is CASADGVADTQYF. CDR3 nucleotide sequence: TGTGCCTCAGCAGATGGGGTCGCAGATACGCAGTATTTT. The gene calls are TRBV6-5 and TRBJ2-3; no firm D call. Germline V gene data show CDR1 as MNHEY and CDR2 as SVGAGI. The CDR3 loop spans 13 amino acids. V lost 11 bases, J lost 4 bases, and 16 bases lay in between.